These T cell receptor beta chains were read from a single sample in a study of cytomegalovirus exposure and HLA in healthy donors. The repertoire was sequenced with immunoSEQ multiplex PCR; TCRdb's copy has only in-frame clones and lacks some. The sample shows about 130,000 clones, about three quarters of them seen only once. Specimen: PBMCs. These receptors all stem from a woman between 18 and 30 years old in good health and CMV-seronegative. CDR3s include the opening cysteine and the closing phenylalanine or tryptophan. Fields, in order: J gene, clone size, D gene, V gene, CDR3 protein, CDR3 DNA. A D gene is named only where the DNA matches it firmly. Only some rows state a clone size, as once, few, many or a class for expanded clones.

>TRBJ1-1|NA|NA|TRBV9
CASSAGVPGTEAFF
TGTGCCAGCAGCGCCGGGGTTCCGGGCACTGAAGCTTTCTTT
>TRBJ2-2|many|NA|TRBV7-6
CASSPAQGLVSGELFF
TGTGCCAGCAGCCCAGCCCAGGGTTTAGTATCCGGGGAGCTGTTTTTT
>TRBJ2-1|NA|TRBD2|TRBV10-3
CAISGILSGRAWNEQFF
TGTGCCATCAGTGGCATTTTAAGCGGGAGGGCCTGGAATGAGCAGTTCTTC
>TRBJ1-2|NA|NA|TRBV25-1
CASSETGVSAKNYGYTF
TGTGCCAGCAGTGAAACGGGGGTGTCAGCAAAGAACTATGGCTACACCTTC
>TRBJ2-5|NA|NA|TRBV12-5
CASGLVTKGGDPDTQETQYF
TGTGCTAGTGGTTTGGTAACAAAAGGGGGGGACCCTGATACCCAAGAGACCCAGTACTTC
>TRBJ2-7|few|NA|TRBV6-1
CASSRTPAAPYF
TGTGCCAGCAGTCGGACACCAGCCGCCCCGTACTTC
>TRBJ1-2|NA|NA|TRBV14
CASSQFNRDYGYTF
TGTGCCAGCAGCCAATTTAACAGGGACTATGGCTACACCTTC
>TRBJ1-2|NA|NA|TRBV5-4
CASSLGGNNYGYTF
TGTGCCAGCAGCCTGGGCGGAAATAACTATGGCTACACCTTC
>TRBJ2-1|NA|TRBD1|TRBV6-1
CASSETQGAYNEQFF
TGTGCCAGCAGTGAAACCCAGGGGGCTTACAATGAGCAGTTCTTC
>TRBJ2-7|NA|NA|TRBV4-1
CASSQDDGQRPEAYEQYF
TGCGCCAGCAGCCAAGACGACGGCCAGAGGCCGGAGGCCTACGAGCAGTACTTC
>TRBJ2-7|many|NA|TRBV1
CTSSFFLECSRKYEQYF
TGCACCAGCAGCTTCTTCCTAGAGTGCTCACGGAAATACGAGCAGTACTTC
>TRBJ2-1|NA|NA|TRBV15
CATSRVFNEQFF
TGTGCCACCAGCAGAGTCTTCAATGAGCAGTTCTTC
>TRBJ2-5|NA|NA|TRBV6-5
CASSSPGETQYF
TGTGCCAGCAGTTCCCCAGGGGAGACCCAGTACTTC
>TRBJ1-1|NA|TRBD1|TRBV6-5
CASGQGYTEAFF
TGTGCCAGCGGACAGGGCTACACTGAAGCTTTCTTT
>TRBJ2-7|NA|NA|TRBV7-9
CASSPPTGHPYEQYF
TGTGCCAGCAGCCCCCCGACAGGCCACCCCTACGAGCAGTACTTC
>TRBJ1-1|NA|TRBD1|TRBV6-1
CASSEPGTANTEAFF
TGTGCCAGCAGTGAACCCGGGACAGCGAACACTGAAGCTTTCTTT
>TRBJ1-4|NA|NA|TRBV5-4
CASSSGLEANEKLFF
TGTGCCAGCAGCTCAGGTTTGGAAGCTAATGAAAAACTGTTTTTT
>TRBJ2-2|once|NA|TRBV18
CASDPGLTGELFF
TGTGCCAGCGACCCAGGACTCACCGGGGAGCTGTTTTTT
>TRBJ1-2|NA|NA|TRBV10-3
CAISEESGALYGYTF
TGTGCCATCAGTGAGGAATCAGGGGCCCTCTATGGCTACACCTTC
>TRBJ2-5|NA|TRBD2|TRBV27
CASSLSNLAGRRETQYF
TGTGCCAGCAGTTTATCGAACCTAGCGGGTAGGCGTGAGACCCAGTACTTC
>TRBJ2-7|NA|TRBD2|TRBV27
CASSPNEGGPYEQYF
TGTGCCAGCAGTCCCAATGAGGGAGGGCCCTACGAGCAGTACTTC
>TRBJ1-1|NA|NA|TRBV5-6
CASSGDRILNTEAFF
TGTGCCAGCAGCGGCGACAGGATCTTGAACACTGAAGCTTTCTTT
>TRBJ2-1|NA|NA|TRBV2
CASSELRSNEQFF
TGTGCCAGCAGTGAATTGCGGTCGAATGAGCAGTTCTTC
>TRBJ2-2|once|TRBD2|TRBV5-1
CASTSETSGRYTGELFF
TGCGCCAGCACCTCAGAGACTAGCGGGAGGTATACCGGGGAGCTGTTTTTT
>TRBJ2-7|NA|TRBD1|TRBV2
CASSEAADRYDSYEQYF
TGTGCCAGCAGTGAAGCTGCGGACAGGTACGACTCCTACGAGCAGTACTTC
>TRBJ2-3|once|NA|TRBV7-8
CASSAARTDSTDTQYF
TGTGCCAGCAGCGCCGCTCGGACAGATAGCACAGATACGCAGTATTTT
>TRBJ2-3|once|TRBD2|TRBV7-2
CASSLGLASREGNTQYF
TGTGCCAGCAGCTTAGGGTTAGCGAGTCGGGAGGGCAATACGCAGTATTTT